This paragraph reports one TCR beta chain. These data belong to a study of CD8+ T cells in alopecia areata. CDR1 and CDR2 (germline): SGDLS, YYNGEE. Trimming shortened V by 0 bases and J by 7 bases, and 7 bases separated the two germline ends. The CDR3 spans 13 residues. Extraction and reverse transcription of RNA yielded cDNA as the sequencing template. Repertoires were generated with immunoSEQ multiplex PCR, while TCRdb's copy carries only in-frame clones and drops some. The sample comprises 150,000 or so clones, around 50% of which are singletons, and 19% rests with the top ten. This chain joins TRBV9 and TRBJ1-4; D unclear. The clonotype comes from a human donor with alopecia areata. Sequenced material: CD8+ T cells sorted from blood, taken at week 0. The CDR3 DNA follows: TGTGCCAGCAGCGTAGGAGTCAGTGAAAAACTGTTTTTT. Amino acids: CASSVGVSEKLFF.